The 21 T cell receptor beta chains in this list originate from one sample, sequenced in a study of T-cell memory formation after mild COVID-19. In TCRdb, the 5' RACE reads were re-called with MiXCR into one record per CDR3 protein. The sample records some 210,000 distinct CDR3 sequences, about 11% being singletons. The sample was PBMCs or a T cell subset sorted from them (not recorded which). Every receptor here comes from a man younger than 35 who had mild COVID-19 (a few samples of this study predate the infection). Cell type and time point are not known.

This clonotype was picked up many times. This chain uses TRBV2 with TRBJ2-5; no clear D. This CDR3 contains 13 residues. CDR1 SNHLY and CDR2 FYNNEI come from the germline V gene. CDR3 amino acids: CATDRGSQETQYF. Written as DNA, the CDR3 is TGTGCTACCGACCGAGGCAGCCAAGAGACCCAGTACTTC.

This clonotype was picked up a small number of times. This rearrangement joins TRBV15 to TRBJ1-2; D remains ambiguous. V dropped 0 bases and J dropped 5 bases, with 7 bases sitting between them. This CDR3 has 13 amino acids. CDR1 is LNHNV and CDR2 is YYDKDF in the germline V gene (reference sequence). The CDR3 loop reads CATSRDYLYGYTF. The CDR3 coding sequence is TGTGCCACCAGCAGAGACTATCTTTATGGCTACACCTTC.

V gene TRBV5-1 combines with J gene TRBJ2-5, with 9 bases fitting TRBD2. CDR3 size: 17 residues. Germline V gene data show CDR1 as SGHRS and CDR2 as YFSETQ. The J segment lost 5 bases and the V segment lost 3 bases, leaving 14 bases of the junction unmatched. The CDR3 DNA is TGCGCCAGCAGCTCGACACCTCTAGCGGGGACTTGGGAGACCCAGTACTTC. The encoded protein is CASSSTPLAGTWETQYF. Full variable domain (missing parts from reference TRBV5-1 and TRBJ2-5): KAGVTQTPRYLIKTRGQQVTLSCSPISGHRSVSWYQQTPGQGLQFLFEYFSETQRNKGNFPGRFSGRQFSNSRSEMNVSTLELGDSALYLCASSSTPLAGTWETQYFGPGTRLLVL.

This clonotype has only a few counts. The rearrangement links TRBV7-8 to TRBJ2-5; no clear D. Trimming stripped 5 bases from V and 5 bases from J, with 9 bases between. Per the germline V gene, CDR1 is SGHVS and CDR2 is FQNEAQ. The CDR3 sequence is 12 residues long. In nucleotides, the CDR3 is TGTGCCAGCAGCCCAAATCCGGAGACCCAGTACTTC. Translating gives CASSPNPETQYF.

This clonotype was seen a few times. DNA of the CDR3: TGTGCCAGCAGCTTACAGTTGTCAGCGGGGGACGAGCAGTTCTTC. Translation: CASSLQLSAGDEQFF. V gene TRBV7-9 combines with J gene TRBJ2-1, with 8 nucleotides matching TRBD2. The CDR3 contains 15 residues. Germline assignment: CDR1 SEHNR and CDR2 FQNEAQ (reference sequence). J lost 10 bases, V lost 2 bases, and 10 bases had no gene match.

This clonotype was detected only a few times. This chain uses TRBV6-2 or TRBV6-3 with TRBJ2-1; 8 nucleotides line up with TRBD1. Germline V gene lookup returns CDR1 MNHEY and CDR2 SVGEGT. J was trimmed by 4 bases and V by 5 bases; bases with no gene match: 4. The CDR3 runs 14 residues. The CDR3 bases are TGTGCCAGCAGTGACAGGGGCGCATACAATGAGCAGTTCTTC. Encoded protein: CASSDRGAYNEQFF.

This clonotype was found many times. The V call is TRBV7-2, the J call TRBJ1-4, with D possibly being TRBD1 (5 bases). V dropped 5 bases and J dropped 7 bases, with 17 bases sitting between them. The CDR3 extends over 15 amino acids. Germline V gives CDR1 SGHTA, CDR2 FQGNSA. The CDR3 nucleotides read TGTGCCAGCAGCCGTCTCAGGGCTCGGGTTGAAAAACTGTTTTTT. It is translated as CASSRLRARVEKLFF.

The V call is TRBV11-2, the J call TRBJ2-1; the match to TRBD2 covers 11 bases. The length of the CDR3 is 17 residues. J was trimmed by 9 bases and V by 1 base; bases with no gene match: 11. Looked up from germline, CDR1 is SGHAT and CDR2 is FQNNGV. CDR3 sequence: CASSLVGLAGGHREQFF. CDR3 nucleotides: TGTGCCAGCAGCTTAGTCGGATTAGCGGGGGGGCACCGTGAGCAGTTCTTC.

This clonotype turned up a few times. The rearrangement uses TRBV7-2 and TRBJ2-7, with TRBD2 matching 8 bases. V shed 1 base and J 4 bases; nucleotides not matched to a gene: 6. The germline V gene has CDR1 SGHTA and CDR2 FQGNSA. This CDR3 is 15 amino acids long. CDR3 sequence reads: CASSLGSSGPYEQYV. The CDR3 bases are TGTGCCAGCAGCTTAGGCTCTAGCGGGCCTTACGAGCAGTACGTC.

V is TRBV7-2 and J is TRBJ1-2; D not certain. Trimming left V 2 bases short and J 0 bases short, with 7 bases between. Germline CDR1 reads SGHTA; CDR2 reads FQGNSA. This CDR3 is built from 14 residues. This CDR3 reads CASSLWETNYGYTF. CDR3 coding DNA: TGTGCCAGCAGCTTATGGGAAACTAACTATGGCTACACCTTC.

This clonotype was recorded a few times. V usage is TRBV5-1 and J usage is TRBJ2-3, with 10 nucleotides matching TRBD2. Germline V lookup: CDR1 SGHRS, CDR2 YFSETQ. With V trimmed by 7 bases and J by 2 bases, 7 bases remained unmatched. The length of the CDR3 is 15 residues. The DNA of the CDR3 is TGCGCCAGCCACGGACTAGCGGCTACCACAGATACGCAGTATTTT. Translated, it gives CASHGLAATTDTQYF. Together with reference TRBV5-1 and TRBJ2-3, the CDR3 gives the full variable domain: KAGVTQTPRYLIKTRGQQVTLSCSPISGHRSVSWYQQTPGQGLQFLFEYFSETQRNKGNFPGRFSGRQFSNSRSEMNVSTLELGDSALYLCASHGLAATTDTQYFGPGTRLTVL.

The rearrangement uses TRBV3-1 and TRBJ2-7, with D tentatively TRBD1 or TRBD2 (7 bases each). Trimming took 1 base from V and 7 from J, leaving 20 bases between them. This CDR3 is built from 16 residues. Germline CDR1 reads LGHDT; CDR2 reads YNNKEL (reference sequence). The CDR3 sequence is CASSQAYGGTALEQYF. The CDR3, as DNA: TGTGCCAGCAGCCAAGCCTACGGGGGGACAGCCCTGGAGCAGTACTTC.

This rearrangement joins TRBV4-1 to TRBJ2-1; a weak D match, TRBD2 (6 bases). The CDR3 extends over 14 amino acids. V gave up 0 bases and J gave up 9 bases, with 12 bases separating them. Germline values: CDR1 MGHRA, CDR2 YSYEKL. The CDR3 loop is CASSQDGEESEQFF. CDR3 bases: TGCGCCAGCAGCCAAGATGGGGAGGAAAGTGAGCAGTTCTTC.

The chain recombines TRBV27 with TRBJ2-5; a weak D match, TRBD1 (6 bases). Trimming left V 5 bases short and J 5 bases short, with 18 bases between. The CDR3 is 15 amino acids. Germline V gives CDR1 MNHEY, CDR2 SMNVEV (reference sequence). CDR3 sequence: CASSKQGWVGETQYF. The CDR3 DNA is TGTGCCAGCAGTAAACAGGGTTGGGTTGGGGAGACCCAGTACTTC.

The chain employs TRBV11-3 and TRBJ2-5; no clear D gene. The germline CDR1 and CDR2 sequences are SGHNT and YENEEA. V shed 5 bases and J shed 4 bases, with 11 bases lying between them. This CDR3 has 13 residues. In DNA, the CDR3 is TGTGCCAGCAGCGCGAGGCCGGGAGAGACCCAGTACTTC. This translates into CASSARPGETQYF.

The CDR3 region has the DNA TGTGCCAGCAGTTTAGGTTGGGTTAGCGGGGGCGATGAGCAGTTCTTC. Translation: CASSLGWVSGGDEQFF. V and J are TRBV12-3 or TRBV12-4 and TRBJ2-1; 9 bases are shared with TRBD2. The CDR3 sequence is 16 residues long. J was trimmed by 8 bases and V by 1 base; bases with no gene match: 9.

This chain connects TRBV5-1 to TRBJ1-2; D is ambiguous. Germline V lookup: CDR1 SGHRS, CDR2 YFSETQ. V was clipped by 1 base and J by 8 bases, with 15 bases between them. This CDR3 region has 14 residues. The CDR3 coding sequence is TGCGCCAGCAGCTTGACGCTGACCACCTCGGGCTACACCTTC. Amino acids: CASSLTLTTSGYTF.

This clonotype was detected a few times. The chain combines TRBV9 with TRBJ2-6; maybe TRBD2 (5 bases). Germline V lookup: CDR1 SGDLS, CDR2 YYNGEE. The CDR3 spans 17 residues. V dropped 0 bases and J dropped 0 bases, with 10 bases sitting between them. Here the CDR3 DNA reads TGTGCCAGCAGCGTAGATCCGGGGAGCTCTGGGGCCAACGTCCTGACTTTC. Amino acids: CASSVDPGSSGANVLTF.

A few counts support this clonotype. The V gene is TRBV6-1, the J gene TRBJ1-3; 9 nucleotides agree with TRBD1. The ends lost 6 bases at V and 4 bases at J; junction bases unmatched: 10. The CDR3 runs to 16 residues. CDR1 is MNHNS, CDR2 SASEGT, per germline. This CDR3 reads CASRKNSGTGGNTIYF. The CDR3 DNA is TGTGCCAGCAGGAAAAATTCCGGGACAGGGGGAAACACCATATATTTT.

This clonotype was detected many times. The gene calls are TRBV4-3 and TRBJ2-3; no clear D. Trimming stripped 1 base from V and 3 bases from J, with 5 bases between. Germline V gives CDR1 LGHNA, CDR2 YSLEER. The CDR3 consists of 13 residues. CDR3 nucleotide sequence: TGCGCCAGCAGCCAAGTAGGGACAGATACGCAGTATTTT. It is translated as CASSQVGTDTQYF.

This chain links TRBV9 with TRBJ1-4, with 7 nucleotides matching TRBD1. Germline values: CDR1 SGDLS, CDR2 YYNGEE. Germline trimming cut 3 bases from V and 6 bases from J; bases unmatched to any gene: 11. The CDR3 consists of 16 residues. In DNA, the CDR3 is TGTGCCAGCAGCGGACGAACAAGACAGGGCCATGAAAAACTGTTTTTT. Translating it yields CASSGRTRQGHEKLFF.